This passage covers 2 T cell receptor beta chains from one sample sequenced in a study of OX40 agonist ivuxolimab in advanced cancers. TCRdb's copy holds only in-frame clones and misses some; the assay was immunoSEQ multiplex PCR. The data show more than 50,000 clones, around 87% seen once. Sequenced material: CD4+ or CD8+ T cells sorted from blood, taken in a trial of the OX40 agonist ivuxolimab. The receptor set was obtained from an adult with an advanced solid tumor such as melanoma, head and neck, liver or kidney cancer.

The chain combines TRBV6-6 with TRBJ1-4; a possible D gene is TRBD1 (5 bases). Germline V gene sequence: CDR1 MNHNY, CDR2 SVGAGI (reference sequence). Deletions cut 4 bases from V and 6 bases from J, with 15 bases between. The CDR3 has 15 amino acids. This CDR3 is CASSSYQGRDEKLFF. The DNA for the CDR3 is TGTGCCAGCAGTTCCTACCAGGGAAGGGATGAAAAACTGTTTTTT.

The CDR3 is CASSGSKAGELFF. The CDR3 nucleotides are TGTGCCAGCAGCGGATCTAAGGCCGGGGAGCTGTTTTTT. The chain couples TRBV7-2 to TRBJ2-2; D is uncertain. CDR3 size: 13 residues. Germline V gene sequence: CDR1 SGHTA, CDR2 FQGNSA. Trimming cost V 5 bases and J 6 bases, with 10 bases left between them.